The T cell receptor beta chain described here comes from a study of T cells in Graves' hyperthyroidism and ophthalmopathy. Overall study findings and caveats: Among thyroid clonotypes expanded above 0.001, most also appeared in blood.

The length of the CDR3 is 14 residues. Trimming cost V 0 bases and J 0 bases, with 6 bases left between them. Germline loops: CDR1 SGHNT, CDR2 YYREEE (reference sequence). This clonotype was counted between two and nine times. The antigen is unknown. TCR beta CDR3 regions were amplified from RNA. First-round RT-PCR targeting the TCR CDR3 was performed with the HTBI primer set. TCRdb recomputed calls from the multiplex PCR reads with MiXCR, one row per CDR3 protein. Among roughly 640,000 distinct CDR3 sequences listed, roughly 15% were seen once. A patient was excluded if there was uncontrolled infection, other autoimmune disease, pregnancy or lactation. Orbital computed tomography and thyroid ultrasound, together with serum TRAb and thyroxine and clinical symptoms, were used for diagnoses. Approximately 9.3 ml of fresh peripheral blood supplied the PBMCs.

The receptor was derived from a woman between 40 and 50 years old with Graves' ophthalmopathy. This chain uses TRBV5-4 with TRBJ2-5; D gene uncertain. Sequenced sample: blood. The CDR3 coding sequence is TGTGCCAGCAGCTTGGTGCACGACCAAGAGACCCAGTACTTC. As protein: CASSLVHDQETQYF.